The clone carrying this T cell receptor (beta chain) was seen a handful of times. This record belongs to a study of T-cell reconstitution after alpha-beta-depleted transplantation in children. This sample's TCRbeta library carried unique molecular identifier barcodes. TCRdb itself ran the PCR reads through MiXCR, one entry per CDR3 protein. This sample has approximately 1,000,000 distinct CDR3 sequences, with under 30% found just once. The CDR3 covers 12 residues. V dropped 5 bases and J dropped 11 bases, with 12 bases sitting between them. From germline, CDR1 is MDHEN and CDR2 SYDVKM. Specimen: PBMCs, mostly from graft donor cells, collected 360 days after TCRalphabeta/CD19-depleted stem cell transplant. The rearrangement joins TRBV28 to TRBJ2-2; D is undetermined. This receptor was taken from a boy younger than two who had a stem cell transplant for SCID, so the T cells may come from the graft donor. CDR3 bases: TGTGCCAGCAGTCCCCCCCAGATAGAGCTGTTTTTT. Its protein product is CASSPPQIELFF.